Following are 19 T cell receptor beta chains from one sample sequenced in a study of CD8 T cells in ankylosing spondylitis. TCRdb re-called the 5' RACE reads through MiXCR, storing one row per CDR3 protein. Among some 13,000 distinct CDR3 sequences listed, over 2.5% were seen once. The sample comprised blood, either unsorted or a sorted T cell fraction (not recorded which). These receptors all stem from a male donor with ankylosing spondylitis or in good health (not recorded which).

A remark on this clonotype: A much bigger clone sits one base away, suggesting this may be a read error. Here the CDR3 reads CTSSVAGTDNSPLHF. The CDR3 nucleotides are TGTACCAGCAGCGTAGCCGGGACAGATAATTCACCCCTCCACTTT. The rearrangement joins TRBV9 to TRBJ1-6, with 7 bases lining up with TRBD1. In germline, CDR1 is SGDLS, CDR2 YYNGEE. The CDR3 totals 15 residues. Full variable domain (outside the CDR3, taken from reference TRBV9 and TRBJ1-6): DSGVTQTPKHLITATGQRVTLRCSPRSGDLSVYWYQQSLDQGLQFLIQYYNGEERAKGNILERFSAQQFPDLHSELNLSSLELGDSALYFCTSSVAGTDNSPLHFGNGTRLTVT.

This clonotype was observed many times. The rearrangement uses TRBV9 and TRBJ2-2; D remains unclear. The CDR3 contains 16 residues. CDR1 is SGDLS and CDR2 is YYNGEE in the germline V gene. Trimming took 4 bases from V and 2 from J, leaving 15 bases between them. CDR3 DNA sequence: TGTGCCAGCAGCCCACGAAGTGGGTCAAACACCGGGGAGCTGTTTTTT. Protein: CASSPRSGSNTGELFF.

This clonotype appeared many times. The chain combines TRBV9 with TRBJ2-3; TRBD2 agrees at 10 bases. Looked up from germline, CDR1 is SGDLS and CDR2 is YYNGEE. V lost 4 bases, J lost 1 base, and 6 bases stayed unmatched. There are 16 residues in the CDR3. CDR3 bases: TGTGCCAGCAGCTTTACCGGGACTAGCGGCACAGATACGCAGTATTTT. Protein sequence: CASSFTGTSGTDTQYF.

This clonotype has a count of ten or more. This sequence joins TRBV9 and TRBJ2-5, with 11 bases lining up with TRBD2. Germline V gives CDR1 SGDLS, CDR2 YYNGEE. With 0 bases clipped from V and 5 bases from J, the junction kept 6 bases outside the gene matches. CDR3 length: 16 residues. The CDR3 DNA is TGTGCCAGCAGCGTAGCACCCCTAGCGGGAGGTGAGACCCAGTACTTC. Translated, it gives CASSVAPLAGGETQYF.

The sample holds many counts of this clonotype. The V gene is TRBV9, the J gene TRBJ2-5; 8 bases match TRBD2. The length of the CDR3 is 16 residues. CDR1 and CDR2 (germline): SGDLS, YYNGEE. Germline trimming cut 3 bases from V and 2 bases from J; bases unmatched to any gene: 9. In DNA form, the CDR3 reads TGTGCCAGCAGCGCGACTATCGGGGGGGCTCAAGAGACCCAGTACTTC. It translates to CASSATIGGAQETQYF.

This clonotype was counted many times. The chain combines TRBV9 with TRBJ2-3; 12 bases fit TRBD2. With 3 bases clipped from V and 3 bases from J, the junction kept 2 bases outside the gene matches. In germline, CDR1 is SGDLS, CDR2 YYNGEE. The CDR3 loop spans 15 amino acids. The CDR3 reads CASSATSGGTDTQYF. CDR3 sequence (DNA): TGTGCCAGCAGCGCGACTAGCGGGGGAACAGATACGCAGTATTTT. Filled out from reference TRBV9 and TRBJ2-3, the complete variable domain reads DSGVTQTPKHLITATGQRVTLRCSPRSGDLSVYWYQQSLDQGLQFLIQYYNGEERAKGNILERFSAQQFPDLHSELNLSSLELGDSALYFCASSATSGGTDTQYFGPGTRLTVL.

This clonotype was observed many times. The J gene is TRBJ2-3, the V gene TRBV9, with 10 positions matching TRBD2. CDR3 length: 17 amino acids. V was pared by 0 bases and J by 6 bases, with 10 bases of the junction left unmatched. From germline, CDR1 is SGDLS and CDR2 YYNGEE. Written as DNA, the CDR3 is TGTGCCAGCAGCGTAGGAGCTAGCGGGGGTGGTTTGGATACGCAGTATTTT. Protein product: CASSVGASGGGLDTQYF.

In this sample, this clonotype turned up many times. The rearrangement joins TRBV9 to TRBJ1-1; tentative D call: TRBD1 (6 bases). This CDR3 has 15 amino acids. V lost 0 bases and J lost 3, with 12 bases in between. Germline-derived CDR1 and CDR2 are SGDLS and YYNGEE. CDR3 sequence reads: CASSVDGQSDTEAFF. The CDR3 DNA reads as TGTGCCAGCAGCGTAGACGGACAGTCGGACACTGAAGCTTTCTTT.

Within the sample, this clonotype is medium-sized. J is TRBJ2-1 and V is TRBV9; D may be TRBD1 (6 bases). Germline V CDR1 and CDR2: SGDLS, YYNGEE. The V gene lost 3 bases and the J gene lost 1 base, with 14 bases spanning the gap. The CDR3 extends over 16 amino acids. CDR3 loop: CASSARDQGSYNEQFF. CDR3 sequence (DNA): TGTGCCAGCAGCGCACGGGATCAGGGGTCCTACAATGAGCAGTTCTTC.

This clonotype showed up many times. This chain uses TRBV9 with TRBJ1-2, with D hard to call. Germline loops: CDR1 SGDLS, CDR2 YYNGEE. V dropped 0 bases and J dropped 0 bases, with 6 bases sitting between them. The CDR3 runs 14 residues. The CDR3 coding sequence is TGTGCCAGCAGCGTAGAAAACTCTAACTATGGCTACACCTTC. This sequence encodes CASSVENSNYGYTF. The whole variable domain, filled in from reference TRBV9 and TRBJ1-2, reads DSGVTQTPKHLITATGQRVTLRCSPRSGDLSVYWYQQSLDQGLQFLIQYYNGEERAKGNILERFSAQQFPDLHSELNLSSLELGDSALYFCASSVENSNYGYTFGSGTRLTVV.

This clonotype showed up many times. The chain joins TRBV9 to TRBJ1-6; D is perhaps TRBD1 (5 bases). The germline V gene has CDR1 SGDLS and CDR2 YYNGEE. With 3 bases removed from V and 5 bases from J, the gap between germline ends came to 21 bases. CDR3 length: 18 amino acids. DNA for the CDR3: TGTGCCAGCAGCGCCAACCTTTTAGGGGCCTTCCATAATTCACCCCTCCACTTT. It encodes CASSANLLGAFHNSPLHF.

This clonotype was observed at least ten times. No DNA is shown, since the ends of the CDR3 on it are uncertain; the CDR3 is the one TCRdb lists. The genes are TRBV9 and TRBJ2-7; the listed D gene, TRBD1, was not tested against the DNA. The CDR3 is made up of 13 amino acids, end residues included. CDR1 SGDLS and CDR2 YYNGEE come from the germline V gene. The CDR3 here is CASSVGEGTPGYF.

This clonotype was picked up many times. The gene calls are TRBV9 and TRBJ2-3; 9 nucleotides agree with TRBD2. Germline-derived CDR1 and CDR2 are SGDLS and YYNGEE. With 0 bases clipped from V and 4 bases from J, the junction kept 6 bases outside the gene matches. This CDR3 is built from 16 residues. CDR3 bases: TGTGCCAGCAGCGTAGACGGGCGGGGGGGGTCAGATACGCAGTATTTT. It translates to CASSVDGRGGSDTQYF. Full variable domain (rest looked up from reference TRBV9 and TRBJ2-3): DSGVTQTPKHLITATGQRVTLRCSPRSGDLSVYWYQQSLDQGLQFLIQYYNGEERAKGNILERFSAQQFPDLHSELNLSSLELGDSALYFCASSVDGRGGSDTQYFGPGTRLTVL.

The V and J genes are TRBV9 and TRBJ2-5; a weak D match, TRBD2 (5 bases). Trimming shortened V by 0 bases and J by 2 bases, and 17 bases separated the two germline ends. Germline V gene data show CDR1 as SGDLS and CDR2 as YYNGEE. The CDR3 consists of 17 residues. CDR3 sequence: CASSVGTQRHLQETQYF. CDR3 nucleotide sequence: TGTGCCAGCAGCGTAGGGACCCAGCGGCACCTTCAAGAGACCCAGTACTTC.

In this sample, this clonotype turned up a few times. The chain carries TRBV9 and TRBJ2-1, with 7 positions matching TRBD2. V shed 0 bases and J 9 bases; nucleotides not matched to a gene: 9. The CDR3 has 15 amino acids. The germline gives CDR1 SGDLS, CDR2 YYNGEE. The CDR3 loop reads CASSVATAPGGEQFF. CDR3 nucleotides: TGTGCCAGCAGCGTAGCCACAGCTCCGGGGGGTGAGCAGTTCTTC.

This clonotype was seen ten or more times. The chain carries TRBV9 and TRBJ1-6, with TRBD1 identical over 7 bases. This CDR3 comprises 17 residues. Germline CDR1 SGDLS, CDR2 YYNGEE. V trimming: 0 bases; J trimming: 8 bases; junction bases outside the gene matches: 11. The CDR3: CASSVEARTGWDSPLHF. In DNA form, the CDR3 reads TGTGCCAGCAGCGTAGAGGCAAGGACAGGTTGGGATTCACCCCTCCACTTT.

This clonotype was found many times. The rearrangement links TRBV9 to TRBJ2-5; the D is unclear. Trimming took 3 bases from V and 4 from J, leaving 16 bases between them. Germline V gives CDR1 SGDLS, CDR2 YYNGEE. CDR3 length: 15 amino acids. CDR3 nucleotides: TGTGCCAGCAGCGCCCTAGTGAAGTCGGGAGAGACCCAGTACTTC. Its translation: CASSALVKSGETQYF.

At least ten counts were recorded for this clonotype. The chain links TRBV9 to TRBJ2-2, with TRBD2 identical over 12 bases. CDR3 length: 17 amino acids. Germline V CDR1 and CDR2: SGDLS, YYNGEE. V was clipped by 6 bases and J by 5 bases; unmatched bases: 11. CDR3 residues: CASTRASGGVGTGELFF. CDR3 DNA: TGTGCCAGCACCAGAGCTAGCGGGGGGGTCGGGACCGGGGAGCTGTTTTTT.

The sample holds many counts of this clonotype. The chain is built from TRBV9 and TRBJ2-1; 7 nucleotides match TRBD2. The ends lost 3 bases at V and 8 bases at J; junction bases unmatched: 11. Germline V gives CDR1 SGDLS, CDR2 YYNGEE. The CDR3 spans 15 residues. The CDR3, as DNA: TGTGCCAGCAGCGGCGGGGTAGCGGGTTATGATGAGCAGTTCTTC. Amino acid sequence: CASSGGVAGYDEQFF.